The 4 T cell receptor beta chains presented below share a single source sample, sequenced in a study of OX40 agonist ivuxolimab in advanced cancers. Receptor amplification or capture employed the immunoSEQ multiplex PCR assay. Drawn from immuneACCESS, this table holds only the in-frame rearrangements with V and J called that TCRdb kept. Clones are partly lost; checked studies trace under half to an unresolved V gene and leave the rest unexplained. The sample table records 15,000 to 20,000 clones; about 80% of these occur just once. The ten most abundant clones make up 46% of the sample. The sample in question was CD4+ or CD8+ T cells sorted from blood, obtained in a trial of the OX40 agonist ivuxolimab. The receptors shown here come from an adult with an advanced solid tumor such as melanoma, head and neck, liver or kidney cancer.

This clone was found once. V usage is TRBV28 and J usage is TRBJ1-5, with unresolved D. The germline V gene encodes CDR1 MDHEN and CDR2 SYDVKM. The CDR3 has 14 amino acids. The V end lost 1 base, the J end lost 0 bases, and 4 bases lay between the germline ends. The CDR3: CASSLLDSNQPQHF. The CDR3 nucleotides are TGTGCCAGCAGTTTATTAGATAGCAATCAGCCCCAGCATTTT.

V and J are TRBV5-1 and TRBJ1-1; TRBD1 matches at 10 bases. The V segment lost 0 bases and the J segment 0 bases; nucleotides outside the gene matches: 5. This CDR3 spans 17 amino acids. The germline gives CDR1 SGHRS, CDR2 YFSETQ. CDR3 residues: CASSLGDRGPMNTEAFF. The CDR3 DNA reads as TGCGCCAGCAGCTTGGGGGACAGGGGACCCATGAACACTGAAGCTTTCTTT.

The chain uses TRBV7-9 and TRBJ1-1; perhaps TRBD1 as D (5 bases). The CDR3 runs 12 residues. V was clipped by 5 bases and J by 5 bases, with 9 bases between them. From germline, CDR1 is SEHNR and CDR2 FQNEAQ (reference sequence). CDR3 sequence (DNA): TGTGCCAGCAGCCAGGGAGGGACTGAAGCTTTCTTT. Protein: CASSQGGTEAFF.

V gene TRBV29-1 combines with J gene TRBJ2-6; D gene ambiguous. The CDR3 sequence is 14 residues long. Trimming stripped 5 bases from V and 0 bases from J, with 8 bases between. Germline CDR1 is SQVTM and CDR2 is ANQGSEA. The chain's CDR3 is CSVRFSSGANVLTF. In DNA, the CDR3 is TGCAGCGTTCGCTTCAGCTCTGGGGCCAACGTCCTGACTTTC.